Sequencing of this T cell receptor (beta chain) was carried out in a study of PD-1 blockade in mismatch repair-deficient tumors. Study-level results: After pembrolizumab, tumor-resident clones rose rapidly, then generally contracted before radiologic responses.

The V and J ends lost 4 bases and 5 bases respectively, with 18 bases between them. The CDR3 length is 15 residues. Germline V gene sequence: CDR1 SGDLS, CDR2 YYNGEE. A note on this clone: The antigen remains unidentified.

Method: immunoSEQ multiplex PCR; TCRdb's copy keeps in-frame clones and lacks some. Of approximately 50,000 clones listed, 78% are singletons. The sequences come from peripheral blood, collected 4 weeks after starting pembrolizumab. This rearrangement joins TRBV9 to TRBJ2-5; no firm D call. The sequence was collected from an adult with mismatch repair-deficient cancer. Written as DNA, the CDR3 is TGTGCCAGCAGCCCCCGCGAGCGCCGGTCGGAGACCCAGTACTTC. Translated: CASSPRERRSETQYF.